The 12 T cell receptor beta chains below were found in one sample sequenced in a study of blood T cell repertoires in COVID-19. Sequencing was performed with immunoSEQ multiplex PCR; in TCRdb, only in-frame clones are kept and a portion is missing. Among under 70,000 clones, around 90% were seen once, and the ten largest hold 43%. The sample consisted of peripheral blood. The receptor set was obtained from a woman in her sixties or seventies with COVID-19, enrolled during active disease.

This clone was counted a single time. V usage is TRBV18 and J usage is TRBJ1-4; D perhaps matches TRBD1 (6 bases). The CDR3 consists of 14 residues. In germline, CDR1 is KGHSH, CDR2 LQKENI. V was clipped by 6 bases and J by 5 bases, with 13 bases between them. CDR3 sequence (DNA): TGTGCCAGCTCTCCAACGGACAGAAATGAAAAACTGTTTTTT. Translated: CASSPTDRNEKLFF.

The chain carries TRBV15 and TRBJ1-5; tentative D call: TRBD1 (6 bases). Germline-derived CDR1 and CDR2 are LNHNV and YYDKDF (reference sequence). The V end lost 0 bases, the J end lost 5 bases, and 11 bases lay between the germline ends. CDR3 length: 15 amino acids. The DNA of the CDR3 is TGTGCCACCAGCAGAGATCCGACAGGTGATCAGCCCCAGCATTTT. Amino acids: CATSRDPTGDQPQHF.

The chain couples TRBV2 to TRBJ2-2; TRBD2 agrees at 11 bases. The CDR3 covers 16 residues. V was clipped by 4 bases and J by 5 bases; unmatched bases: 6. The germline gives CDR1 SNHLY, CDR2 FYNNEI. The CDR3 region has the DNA TGTGCCAGCAGTGCCCGTAGCGGGGGGGCAACCGGGGAGCTGTTTTTT. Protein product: CASSARSGGATGELFF.

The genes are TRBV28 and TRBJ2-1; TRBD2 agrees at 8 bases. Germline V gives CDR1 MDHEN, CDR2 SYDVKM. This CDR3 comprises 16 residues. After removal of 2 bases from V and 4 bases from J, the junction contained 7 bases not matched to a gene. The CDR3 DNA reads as TGTGCCAGCAGTTTAAGGTTGTTAGCGGGGTACAATGAGCAGTTCTTC. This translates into CASSLRLLAGYNEQFF.

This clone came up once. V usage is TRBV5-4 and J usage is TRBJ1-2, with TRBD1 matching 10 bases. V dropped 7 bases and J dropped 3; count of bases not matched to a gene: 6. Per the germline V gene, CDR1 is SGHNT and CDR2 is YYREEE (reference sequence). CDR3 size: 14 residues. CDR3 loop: CASSAGQGHYGYTF. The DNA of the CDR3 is TGTGCCAGCTCGGCGGGACAGGGGCACTATGGCTACACCTTC.

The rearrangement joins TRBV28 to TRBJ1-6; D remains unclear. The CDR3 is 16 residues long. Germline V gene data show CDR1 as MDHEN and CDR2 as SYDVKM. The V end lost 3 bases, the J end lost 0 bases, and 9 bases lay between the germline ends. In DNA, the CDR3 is TGTGCCAGCAGTTTGTTACAGAACTCCTATAATTCACCCCTCCACTTT. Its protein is CASSLLQNSYNSPLHF. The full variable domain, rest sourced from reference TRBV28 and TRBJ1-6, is DVKVTQSSRYLVKRTGEKVFLECVQDMDHENMFWYRQDPGLGLRLIYFSYDVKMKEKGDIPEGYSVSREKKERFSLILESASTNQTSMYLCASSLLQNSYNSPLHFGNGTRLTVT.

Written as DNA, the CDR3 is TGTGCCAGCAGCCAGGGGGACAGGACCGAGCAGTACTTC. Its translation: CASSQGDRTEQYF. The chain employs TRBV3-1 (or the pseudogene TRBV3-2) and TRBJ2-7; 8 bases are shared with TRBD1. Per the germline V gene, CDR1 is LGHDT and CDR2 is YNNKEL (reference sequence). The V gene end was trimmed by 3 bases and the J gene end by 6 bases; junction bases not matched to a gene: 4. The length of the CDR3 is 13 residues.

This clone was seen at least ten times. DNA for the CDR3: TGTGCCACCAGCAGCGGGGGGACCGGAAACACCATATATTTT. Translated: CATSSGGTGNTIYF. V gene TRBV15 combines with J gene TRBJ1-3; maybe TRBD1 (5 bases). The V end was cut by 3 bases, the J end by 4 bases, with 10 bases between. Per the germline V gene, CDR1 is LNHNV and CDR2 is YYDKDF (reference sequence). This CDR3 is built from 14 residues.

As DNA, the CDR3 is TGTGCCAGTAGCCCCTCCCCTGATCAGCCCCAGCATTTT. It specifies CASSPSPDQPQHF. This sequence joins TRBV19 and TRBJ1-5, with no clear D. Between the trimmed V and J ends, which lost 6 bases and 5 bases, there was a span of 11 bases. CDR1 is LNHDA and CDR2 is SQIVND in the germline V gene (reference sequence). The CDR3 sequence is 13 residues long.

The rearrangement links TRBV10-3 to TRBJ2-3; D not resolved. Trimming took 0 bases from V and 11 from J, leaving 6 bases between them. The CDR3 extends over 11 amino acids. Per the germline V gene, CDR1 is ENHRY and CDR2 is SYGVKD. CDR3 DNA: TGTGCCATCAGTGAGTCACGACAGCAGTATTTT. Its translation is CAISESRQQYF.

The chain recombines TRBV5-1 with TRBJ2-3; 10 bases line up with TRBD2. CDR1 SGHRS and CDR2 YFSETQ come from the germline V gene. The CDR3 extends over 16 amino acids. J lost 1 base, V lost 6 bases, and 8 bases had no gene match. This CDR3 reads CASKLTGTSGTDTQYF. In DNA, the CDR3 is TGCGCCAGCAAACTTACGGGGACTAGCGGCACAGATACGCAGTATTTT.

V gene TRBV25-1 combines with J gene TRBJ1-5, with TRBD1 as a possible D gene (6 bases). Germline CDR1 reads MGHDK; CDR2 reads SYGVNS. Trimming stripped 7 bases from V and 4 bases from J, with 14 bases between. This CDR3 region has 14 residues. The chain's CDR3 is CASIPTGFNQPQHF. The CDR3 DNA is TGTGCCAGCATTCCTACAGGGTTTAATCAGCCCCAGCATTTT.